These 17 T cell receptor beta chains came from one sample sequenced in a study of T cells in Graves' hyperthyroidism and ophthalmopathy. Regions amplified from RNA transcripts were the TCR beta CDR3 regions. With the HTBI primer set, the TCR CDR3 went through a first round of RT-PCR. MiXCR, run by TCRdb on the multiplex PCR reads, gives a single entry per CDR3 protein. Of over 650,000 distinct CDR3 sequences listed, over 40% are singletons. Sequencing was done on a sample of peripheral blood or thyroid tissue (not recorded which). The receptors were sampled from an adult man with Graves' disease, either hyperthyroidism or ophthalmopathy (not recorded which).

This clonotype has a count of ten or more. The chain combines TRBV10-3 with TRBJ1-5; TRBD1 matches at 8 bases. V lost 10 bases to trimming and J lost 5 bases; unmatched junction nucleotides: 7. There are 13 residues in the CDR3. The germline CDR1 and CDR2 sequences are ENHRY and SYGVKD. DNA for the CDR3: TGTGCCACCGATCAGGGGGCGGATCAGCCCCAGCATTTT. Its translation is CATDQGADQPQHF.

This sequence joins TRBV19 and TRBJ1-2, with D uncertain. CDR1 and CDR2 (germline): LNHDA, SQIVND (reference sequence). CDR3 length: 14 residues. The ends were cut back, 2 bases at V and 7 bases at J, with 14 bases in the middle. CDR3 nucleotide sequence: TGTGCCAGTAGTATAATTGCAGGTCTCACTGGCTACACCTTC. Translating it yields CASSIIAGLTGYTF.

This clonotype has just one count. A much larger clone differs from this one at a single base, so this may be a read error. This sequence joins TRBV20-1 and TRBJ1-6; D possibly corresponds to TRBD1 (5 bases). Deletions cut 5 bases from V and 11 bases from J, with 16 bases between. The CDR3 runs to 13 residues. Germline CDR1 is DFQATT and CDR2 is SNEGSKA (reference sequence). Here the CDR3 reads CSARRETNPPLHF. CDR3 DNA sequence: TGCAGTGCTCGCAGGGAAACCAATCCACCCCTCCACTTT.

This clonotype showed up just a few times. This chain's CDR3 is CASSPQGDRGEKLFF. Written as DNA, the CDR3 is TGTGCCAGCAGTCCTCAGGGGGACAGAGGCGAAAAACTGTTTTTT. The rearrangement joins TRBV19 to TRBJ1-4; 7 nucleotides align to TRBD1. After removal of 9 bases from V and 8 bases from J, the junction contained 15 bases not matched to a gene. From germline, CDR1 is LNHDA and CDR2 SQIVND (reference sequence). CDR3 length: 15 amino acids. Using reference TRBV19 and TRBJ1-4 for the parts outside the CDR3, the full variable domain is DGGITQSPKYLFRKEGQNVTLSCEQNLNHDAMYWYRQDPGQGLRLIYYSQIVNDFQKGDIAEGYSVSREKKESFPLTVTSAQKNPTAFYLCASSPQGDRGEKLFFGSGTQLSVL.

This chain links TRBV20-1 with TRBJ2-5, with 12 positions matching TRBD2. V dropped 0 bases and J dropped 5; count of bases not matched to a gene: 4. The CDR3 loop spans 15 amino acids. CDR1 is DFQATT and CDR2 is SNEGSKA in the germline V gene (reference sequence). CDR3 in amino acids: CSARETLAGGETQYF. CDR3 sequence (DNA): TGCAGTGCTAGAGAAACACTAGCGGGAGGCGAGACCCAGTACTTC.

The CDR3 loop is CASSNTGAVYGYTF. The CDR3 bases are TGTGCCAGCAGTAATACAGGGGCAGTCTATGGCTACACCTTC. V is TRBV6-1 and J is TRBJ1-2; 7 bases are shared with TRBD1. Germline trimming cut 5 bases from V and 4 bases from J; bases unmatched to any gene: 7. Germline CDR1 MNHNS, CDR2 SASEGT. The CDR3 has 14 residues.

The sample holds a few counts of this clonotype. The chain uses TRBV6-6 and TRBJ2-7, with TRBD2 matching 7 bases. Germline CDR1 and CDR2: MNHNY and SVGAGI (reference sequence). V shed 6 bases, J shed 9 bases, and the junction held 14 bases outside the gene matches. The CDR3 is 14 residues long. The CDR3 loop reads CASSPREAGSAQYF. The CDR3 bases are TGTGCCAGCAGCCCTAGGGAAGCGGGGTCAGCGCAGTACTTC.

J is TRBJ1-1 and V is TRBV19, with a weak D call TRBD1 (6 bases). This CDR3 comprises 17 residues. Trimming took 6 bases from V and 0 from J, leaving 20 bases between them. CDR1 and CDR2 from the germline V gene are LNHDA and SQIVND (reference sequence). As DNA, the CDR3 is TGTGCCAGTAGCAGGGGTTCGGGGTCCACCTTGAACACTGAAGCTTTCTTT. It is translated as CASSRGSGSTLNTEAFF.

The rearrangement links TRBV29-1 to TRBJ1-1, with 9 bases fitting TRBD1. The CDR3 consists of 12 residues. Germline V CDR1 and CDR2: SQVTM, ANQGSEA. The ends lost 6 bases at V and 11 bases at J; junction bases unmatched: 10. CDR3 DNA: TGCAGCGTCGGAACCGGGACAGGGTTTGCTTTCTTT. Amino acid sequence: CSVGTGTGFAFF.

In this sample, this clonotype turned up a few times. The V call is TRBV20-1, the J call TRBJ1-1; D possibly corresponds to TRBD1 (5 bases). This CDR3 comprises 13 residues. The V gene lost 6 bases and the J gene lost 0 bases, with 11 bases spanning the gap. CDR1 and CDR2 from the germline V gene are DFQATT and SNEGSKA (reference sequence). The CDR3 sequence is CSASGGVNTEAFF. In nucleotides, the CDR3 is TGCAGTGCCAGTGGGGGGGTGAACACTGAAGCTTTCTTT.

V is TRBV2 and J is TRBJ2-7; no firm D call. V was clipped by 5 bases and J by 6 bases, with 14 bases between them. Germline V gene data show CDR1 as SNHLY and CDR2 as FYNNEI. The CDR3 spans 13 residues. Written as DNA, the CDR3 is TGTGCCAGCAGTTACCAAGGGTTTGGCGAGCAGTACTTC. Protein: CASSYQGFGEQYF.

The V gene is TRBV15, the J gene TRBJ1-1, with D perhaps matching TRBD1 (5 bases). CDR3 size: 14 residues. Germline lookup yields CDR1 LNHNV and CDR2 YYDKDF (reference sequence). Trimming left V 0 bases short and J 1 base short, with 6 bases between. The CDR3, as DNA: TGTGCCACCAGCAGAGATACAGGGAACACTGAAGCTTTCTTT. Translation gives CATSRDTGNTEAFF.

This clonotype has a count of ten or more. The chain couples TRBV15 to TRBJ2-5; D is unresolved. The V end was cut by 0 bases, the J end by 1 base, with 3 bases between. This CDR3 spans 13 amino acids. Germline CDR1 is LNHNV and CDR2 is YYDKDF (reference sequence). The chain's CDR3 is CATSRDPQETQYF. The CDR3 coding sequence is TGTGCCACCAGCAGAGATCCCCAAGAGACCCAGTACTTC.

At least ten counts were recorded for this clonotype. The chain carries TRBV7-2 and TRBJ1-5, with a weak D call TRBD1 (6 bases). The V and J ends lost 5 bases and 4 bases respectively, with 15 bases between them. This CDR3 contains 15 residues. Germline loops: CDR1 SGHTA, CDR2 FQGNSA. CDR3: CASSRGQQANQPQHF. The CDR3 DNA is TGTGCCAGCAGCCGCGGACAGCAGGCGAATCAGCCCCAGCATTTT.

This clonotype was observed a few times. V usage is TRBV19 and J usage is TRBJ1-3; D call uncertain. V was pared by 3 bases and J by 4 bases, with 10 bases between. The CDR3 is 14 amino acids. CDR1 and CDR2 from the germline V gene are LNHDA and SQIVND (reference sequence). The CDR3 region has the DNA TGTGCCAGTAGTATGGGAGGGCCCGGAAACACCATATATTTT. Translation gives CASSMGGPGNTIYF.

The CDR3 DNA sequence: TGTGCCAGCAGCTTCCGCTCGGACACTGAAGCTTTCTTT. Protein product: CASSFRSDTEAFF. This chain joins TRBV2 and TRBJ1-1; D unresolved. Trimming took off 6 bases at V and 3 bases at J, with 11 bases between the two ends. The CDR3 consists of 13 residues. CDR1 SNHLY and CDR2 FYNNEI come from the germline V gene. The full variable domain, with the rest looked up from reference TRBV2 and TRBJ1-1, is EPEVTQTPSHQVTQMGQEVILRCVPISNHLYFYWYRQILGQKVEFLVSFYNNEISEKSEIFDDQFSVERPDGSNFTLKIRSTKLEDSAMYFCASSFRSDTEAFFGQGTRLTVV.

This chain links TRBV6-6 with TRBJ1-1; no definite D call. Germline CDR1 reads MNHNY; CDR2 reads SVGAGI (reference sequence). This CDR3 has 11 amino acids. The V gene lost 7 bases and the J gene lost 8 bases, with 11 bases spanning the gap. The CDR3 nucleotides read TGTGCCAGCATTAGTCGGCCAGAAGCTTTCTTT. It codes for CASISRPEAFF.